This T cell receptor beta chain was identified during a study of CD8 T cells in Susac syndrome. Overall study: Blood was drawn from Susac syndrome patients while they were therapy-naive, on corticosteroids, or on intravenous immunoglobulin alone.

Reverse transcription used roughly 0.45 to 1 ug RNA and random hexamers. TCR beta CDR3 was amplified by immunoSEQ multiplex PCR. This amplification extended across 54 Vbeta and 13 Jbeta segments. Using its own MiXCR run on the immunoSEQ multiplex PCR reads, TCRdb lists one record per CDR3 protein. The sample yields more than 95,000 distinct CDR3 sequences, about 95% seen once. Patients having Susac syndrome satisfied recently defined diagnostic criteria for definite or probable disease. TEMRA cells were FACS-enriched, and CD8+ and CD4+ T cells were isolated negatively. Germline V gives CDR1 SGDLS, CDR2 YYNGEE. The CDR3 totals 15 residues. V shed 4 bases, J shed 6 bases, and the junction held 4 bases outside the gene matches.

The sequenced sample consisted of CD8+ T cells from PBMCs. The receptor was derived from a human donor with Susac syndrome. The chain joins TRBV9 to TRBJ1-6; TRBD1 matches at 10 bases. The CDR3: CASSTGQGSNSPLHF. CDR3 sequence (DNA): TGTGCCAGCAGCACGGGACAGGGGAGTAATTCACCCCTCCACTTT.